This record covers a single TCR beta chain. This sample was taken from a study of blood T cell repertoires in COVID-19. Overall study context: The United States, Italy and Spain provided the acute and convalescent COVID-19 samples. From T cells, B-cell-depleted T cells, or PBMCs came the material, which was cDNA or gDNA.

Enrollment of patients from Seattle took place during active infection, with longitudinal follow-up. Trimming cost V 6 bases and J 1 base; bases outside gene matches: 5. CDR1 and CDR2 from the germline V gene are MNHEY and SMNVEV (reference sequence). This CDR3 is 14 amino acids long. Clones were sequenced by immunoSEQ multiplex PCR, and TCRdb holds only the in-frame ones, with some missing. The data show more than 150,000 clones, approximately 94% seen once. Material: peripheral blood. The clonotype was recovered from a man in his thirties or forties with COVID-19, enrolled during active disease. V gene TRBV27 combines with J gene TRBJ2-7, with TRBD1 matching over 8 bases. CDR3 region: CASRPGQGSYEQYF. The CDR3, as DNA: TGTGCCAGCAGACCCGGACAGGGATCCTACGAGCAGTACTTC.